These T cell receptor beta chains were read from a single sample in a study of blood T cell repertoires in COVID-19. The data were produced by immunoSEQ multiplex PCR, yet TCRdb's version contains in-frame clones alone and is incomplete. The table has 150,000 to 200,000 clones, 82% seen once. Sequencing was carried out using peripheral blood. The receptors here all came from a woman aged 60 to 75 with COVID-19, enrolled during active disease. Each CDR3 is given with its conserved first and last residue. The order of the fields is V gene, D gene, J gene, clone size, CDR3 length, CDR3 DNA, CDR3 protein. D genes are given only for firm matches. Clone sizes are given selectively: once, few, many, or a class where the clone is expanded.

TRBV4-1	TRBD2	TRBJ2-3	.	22	TGCGCCAGCAGCCAAGATACGTTGACGGGACTAGCGGATCAAGTACCTCTGGATACGCAGTATTTT	CASSQDTLTGLADQVPLDTQYF
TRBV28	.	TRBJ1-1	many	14	TGTGCCAGCAGCCGGTCGGGGGTGGTCACTGAAGCTTTCTTT	CASSRSGVVTEAFF
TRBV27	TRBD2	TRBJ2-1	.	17	TGTGCCAGCAGTCTCTACCCCCGGCTAGCGGGGGACAATGAGCAGTTCTTC	CASSLYPRLAGDNEQFF
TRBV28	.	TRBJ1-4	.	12	TGTGCCAGCAGAAGCCCATGGGAAAAACTGTTTTTT	CASRSPWEKLFF
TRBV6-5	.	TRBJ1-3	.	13	TGTGCCAGCCGCGGGGGCTCAGGAAACACCATATATTTT	CASRGGSGNTIYF
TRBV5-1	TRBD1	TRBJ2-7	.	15	TGCGCCAGCAGTCTAGGGACAGGAGAAGGCTACGAGCAGTACTTC	CASSLGTGEGYEQYF
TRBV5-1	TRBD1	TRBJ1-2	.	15	TGCGCCAGCAGCTTGGAGGGACAGGGAGCCTATGGCTACACCTTC	CASSLEGQGAYGYTF
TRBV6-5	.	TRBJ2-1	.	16	TGTGCCAGCAGTTTACGAGCGCGTGGCGTAGTCTATGAGCAGTTCTTC	CASSLRARGVVYEQFF
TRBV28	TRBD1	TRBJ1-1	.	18	TGTGCCAGCAGTTTAATCGGACAGGGGGAGGGGTGGAACACTGAAGCTTTCTTT	CASSLIGQGEGWNTEAFF
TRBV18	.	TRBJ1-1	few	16	TGTGCCAGCTCACCGGGGCTCGGTGGGTTGAACACTGAAGCTTTCTTT	CASSPGLGGLNTEAFF
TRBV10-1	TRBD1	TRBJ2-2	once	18	TGCGCCAGCAGTGATCCGAGGGGGACAGGGGGAGGCACCGGGGAGCTGTTTTTT	CASSDPRGTGGGTGELFF
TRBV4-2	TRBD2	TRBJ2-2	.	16	TGTGCCAGCAGCTCCCCCCCAGAAGCGGGATCCGGGGAGCTGTTTTTT	CASSSPPEAGSGELFF
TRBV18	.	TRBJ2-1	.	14	TGTGCCAGCTCATCAAAGGAGCGTTACAATGAGCAGTTCTTC	CASSSKERYNEQFF
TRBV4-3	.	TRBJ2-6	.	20	TGCGCCAGCAGCCAAGGGACCGTCGGTGGCGGGAACTCTGGGGCCAACGTCCTGACTTTC	CASSQGTVGGGNSGANVLTF
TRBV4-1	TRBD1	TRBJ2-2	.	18	TGCGCCAGCAGCCAAGCGGGGGGACAGGGCACGAACACCGGGGAGCTGTTTTTT	CASSQAGGQGTNTGELFF
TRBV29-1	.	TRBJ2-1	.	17	TGCAGCGTTGAAGGTATCGGACAGTTCAGCTCCTACAATGAGCAGTTCTTC	CSVEGIGQFSSYNEQFF
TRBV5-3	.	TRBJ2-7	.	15	TGTGCCAGAAGCACTCACAAGGACTGCACCTACGAGCAGTACTTC	CARSTHKDCTYEQYF
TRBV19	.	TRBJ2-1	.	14	TGTGCCAGTAGTATCCTCGACAGCTACAATGAGCAGTTCTTC	CASSILDSYNEQFF
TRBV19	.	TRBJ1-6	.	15	TGTGCCAGTAGTTCCCGGGACTCCTATAATTCACCCCTCCACTTT	CASSSRDSYNSPLHF
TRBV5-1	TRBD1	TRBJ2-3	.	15	TGCGCCAGCAGCGCCCAGGGGGCGGGCACAGATACGCAGTATTTT	CASSAQGAGTDTQYF
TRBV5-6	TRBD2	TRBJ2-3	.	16	TGTGCCAGCAGCTTTGCCGGGACTAGCGGCGCAGATACGCAGTATTTT	CASSFAGTSGADTQYF
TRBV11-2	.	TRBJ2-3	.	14	TGTGCCAGCAGCTTAGATCTCGGGGTAGATACGCAGTATTTT	CASSLDLGVDTQYF
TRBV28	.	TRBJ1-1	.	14	TGTGCCAGCAATACCGGGATGTTGAACACTGAAGCTTTCTTT	CASNTGMLNTEAFF
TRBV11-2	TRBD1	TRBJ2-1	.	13	TGTGCCAGCCGGACAGGGGATTACAATGAGCAGTTCTTC	CASRTGDYNEQFF
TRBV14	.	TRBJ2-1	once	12	TGTGCCAGCAGCCAAAACAGAAACGAGCAGTTCTTC	CASSQNRNEQFF
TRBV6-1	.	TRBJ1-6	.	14	TGTGCCAGCAGTGAAGGACACGCTGAAGCACCCCTCCACTTT	CASSEGHAEAPLHF
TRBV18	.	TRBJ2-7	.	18	TGTGCCAGCTCACCCCGAAGAATCGGGAGCGGTCCGACCTACGAGCAGTACTTC	CASSPRRIGSGPTYEQYF
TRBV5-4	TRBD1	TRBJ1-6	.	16	TGTGCCAGCAGACGACAGGGAGACTCCTATAATTCACCCCTCCACTTT	CASRRQGDSYNSPLHF
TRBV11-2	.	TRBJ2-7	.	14	TGTGCCAGCAGCTTAGATCCGGGGGGCGGCGAGCAGTACTTC	CASSLDPGGGEQYF
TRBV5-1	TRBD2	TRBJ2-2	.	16	TGCGCCAGCAGACAAAGCGGGGGCCCTAGCACCGGGGAGCTGTTTTTT	CASRQSGGPSTGELFF
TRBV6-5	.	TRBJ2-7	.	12	TGTGCCAGCAAAGGCGGGCCTTACGAGCAGTACTTC	CASKGGPYEQYF
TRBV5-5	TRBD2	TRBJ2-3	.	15	TGTGCCAGTCGCACTAGCGCGCTTCTCACAGATACGCAGTATTTT	CASRTSALLTDTQYF
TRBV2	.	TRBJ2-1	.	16	TGTGCCAGCAGTGAAGCTAGCCAGGGGGGTCACAATGAGCAGTTCTTC	CASSEASQGGHNEQFF
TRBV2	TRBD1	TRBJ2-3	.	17	TGTGCCAGCAGTGCCGGACAGGGGATACTAGTACAAGATACGCAGTATTTT	CASSAGQGILVQDTQYF
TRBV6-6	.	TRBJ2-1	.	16	TGTGCCAGCAGTTCCGGAAGGTTAGCGGCGTACAATGAGCAGTTCTTC	CASSSGRLAAYNEQFF
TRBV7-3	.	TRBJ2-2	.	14	TGTGCCAGCAGCTGGGGGCCGAACACCGGGGAGCTGTTTTTT	CASSWGPNTGELFF
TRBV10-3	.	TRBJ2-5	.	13	TGTGCCATCAGTGGGACTACTCAAGAGACCCAGTACTTC	CAISGTTQETQYF
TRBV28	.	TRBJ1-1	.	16	TGTGCCAGCAGTTTCCCCCTATCAGGGCAGAACACTGAAGCTTTCTTT	CASSFPLSGQNTEAFF
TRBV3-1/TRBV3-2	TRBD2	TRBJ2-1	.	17	TGTGCCAGCAGCCAAGATCCAGCGGGAGTGGTACGGAATGAGCAGTTCTTC	CASSQDPAGVVRNEQFF
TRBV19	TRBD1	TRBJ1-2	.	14	TGTGCCAGTACTTCGACAGGGGAGAACTATGGCTACACCTTC	CASTSTGENYGYTF
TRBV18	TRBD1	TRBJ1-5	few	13	TGTGCCAGCTCACCAGGGGACAGCCAGCCCCAGCATTTT	CASSPGDSQPQHF
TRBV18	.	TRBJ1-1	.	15	TGTGCCAGCTCACCACCGCGCCCTCGCGGAACTGAAGCTTTCTTT	CASSPPRPRGTEAFF
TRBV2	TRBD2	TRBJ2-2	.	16	TGTGCCAGCAGTGAGGAGCGGGGGGCTAACACCGGGGAGCTGTTTTTT	CASSEERGANTGELFF
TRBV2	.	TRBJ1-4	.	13	TGTGCCAGCAGCACCGGTCTCGGGGAAAAACTGTTTTTT	CASSTGLGEKLFF
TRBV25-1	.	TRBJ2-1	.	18	TGTGCCAGCAGTGATTATGGGGGCTTCCAACACTCCTACAATGAGCAGTTCTTC	CASSDYGGFQHSYNEQFF
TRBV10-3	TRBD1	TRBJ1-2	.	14	TGTGCCATCACCGGACAGGAAGCTAACTATGGCTACACCTTC	CAITGQEANYGYTF
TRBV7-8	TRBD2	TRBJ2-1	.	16	TGTGCCAGCAGCAGAGCGGGGGGGTTCTCCTACAATGAGCAGTTCTTC	CASSRAGGFSYNEQFF
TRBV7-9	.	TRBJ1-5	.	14	TGTGCCAGCAGCTTCGACAGTCCCAATCAGCCCCAGCATTTT	CASSFDSPNQPQHF
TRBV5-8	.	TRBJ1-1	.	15	TGTGCCAGCAGTTACACAGGGCTCTTGAACACTGAAGCTTTCTTT	CASSYTGLLNTEAFF
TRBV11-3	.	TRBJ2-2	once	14	TGTGCCAGCAGCCCCGGGACTGACACCGGGGAGCTGTTTTTT	CASSPGTDTGELFF